The 20 T cell receptor beta chains listed next were all sequenced from one sample in a study of cytomegalovirus exposure and HLA in healthy donors. This PCR relied on a set of 60 Vbeta primers and 13 Jbeta primers. TCRdb's copy holds only in-frame clones and misses some; the assay was immunoSEQ multiplex PCR. The profile shows tens of thousands of clones, just over 65% of them singletons. Sequenced input: PBMCs. These receptor sequences come from a young man in good health and CMV-seronegative.

The rearrangement links TRBV28 to TRBJ2-7; 12 bases are shared with TRBD1. Germline V gives CDR1 MDHEN, CDR2 SYDVKM. The length of the CDR3 is 13 residues. Trimming at V came to 8 bases and at J to 2 bases, leaving 1 base not matched to a gene. The CDR3 protein is CASGTGGPYEQYF. The CDR3 region has the DNA TGTGCCAGCGGGACAGGGGGCCCCTACGAGCAGTACTTC.

This clone was observed a few times. The chain is built from TRBV9 and TRBJ1-1; D is unclear. The CDR3 is 14 residues long. Germline CDR1 and CDR2: SGDLS and YYNGEE. The V gene lost 1 base and the J gene lost 2 bases, with 9 bases spanning the gap. CDR3 residues: CASSVSAENTEAFF. CDR3 nucleotides: TGTGCCAGCAGCGTATCCGCAGAAAACACTGAAGCTTTCTTT.

This rearrangement joins TRBV9 to TRBJ2-3; a possible D gene is TRBD2 (5 bases). Germline-derived CDR1 and CDR2 are SGDLS and YYNGEE. The V end was cut by 3 bases, the J end by 0 bases, with 17 bases between. This CDR3 has 17 residues. CDR3 coding DNA: TGTGCCAGCAGCGCCCGCGCGGACTTAACTAGCACAGATACGCAGTATTTT. Protein sequence: CASSARADLTSTDTQYF.

This sequence joins TRBV28 and TRBJ1-2, with D perhaps TRBD1 (6 bases). The germline V gene has CDR1 MDHEN and CDR2 SYDVKM. V was cut by 5 bases and J by 6 bases, with 13 bases left in between. This CDR3 has 13 residues. The DNA of the CDR3 is TGTGCCAGCAGTCGCAGGGGTTTTGATGGCTACACCTTC. Translation: CASSRRGFDGYTF.

This chain uses TRBV7-9 with TRBJ1-2; 9 bases map to TRBD1. The CDR3 is made up of 15 amino acids. The V gene end was trimmed by 3 bases and the J gene end by 5 bases; junction bases not matched to a gene: 7. In germline, CDR1 is SEHNR, CDR2 FQNEAQ (reference sequence). In nucleotides, the CDR3 is TGTGCCAGCAGCTTGGGGGACAGGGTATCTTATGGCTACACCTTC. Translation: CASSLGDRVSYGYTF.

V is TRBV12-5 and J is TRBJ2-2; D remains ambiguous. This CDR3 has 13 residues. Germline-derived CDR1 and CDR2 are LGHNT and FRNRAP. Trimming left V 5 bases short and J 1 base short, with 5 bases between. CDR3 nucleotides: TGTGCTAGTGGTCCTTGGAACACCGGGGAGCTGTTTTTT. Translation: CASGPWNTGELFF.

The gene calls are TRBV19 and TRBJ2-7; D may be TRBD1 (6 bases). V dropped 3 bases and J dropped 1 base, with 7 bases sitting between them. From germline, CDR1 is LNHDA and CDR2 SQIVND (reference sequence). The CDR3 is 13 amino acids. The chain's CDR3 is CASSMGQSYEQYF. CDR3 DNA: TGTGCCAGTAGTATGGGACAATCCTACGAGCAGTACTTC.

The rearrangement joins TRBV28 to TRBJ2-2, with D possibly TRBD1 on 6 matching bases. The CDR3 runs 14 residues. Germline loops: CDR1 MDHEN, CDR2 SYDVKM. Trimming cost V 7 bases and J 5 bases, with 14 bases left between them. The CDR3 DNA is TGTGCCAGCACCCTCACAGGGTTGACCGGGGAGCTGTTTTTT. Residues: CASTLTGLTGELFF.

The V call is TRBV4-1, the J call TRBJ2-5; TRBD2 matches at 10 bases. Per the germline V gene, CDR1 is MGHRA and CDR2 is YSYEKL. Trimming removed 3 bases from V and 5 bases from J; junction bases left unmatched: 15. The CDR3 loop spans 18 amino acids. The CDR3 region has the DNA TGCGCCAGCAGCCATCCCCCCGTAAGCGGGGGGGGGAGTGAGACCCAGTACTTC. It is translated as CASSHPPVSGGGSETQYF.

In this sample, this clone turned up a few times. This sequence joins TRBV6-1 and TRBJ1-2, with D possibly matching TRBD1 (5 bases). This CDR3 comprises 17 residues. V lost 3 bases and J lost 4, with 21 bases in between. In germline, CDR1 is MNHNS, CDR2 SASEGT. As DNA, the CDR3 is TGTGCCAGCAGTGATACTCTTCCTTCCGGGACTGTCTATGGCTACACCTTC. Translated, it gives CASSDTLPSGTVYGYTF.

This clone came up once. The CDR3 nucleotides read TGTGCCAGCAGCCAAGAAGGAGGTAGCGGGAGAATTTACTTC. Amino acid sequence: CASSQEGGSGRIYF. J is TRBJ2-4 and V is TRBV4-2, with 9 nucleotides matching TRBD2. Germline V gene sequence: CDR1 LGHNA, CDR2 YNFKEQ. V shed 0 bases and J 16 bases; nucleotides not matched to a gene: 10. The length of the CDR3 is 14 residues.

Only a few counts were recorded for this clone. The chain couples TRBV19 to TRBJ1-4; no definite D call. CDR3 length: 15 residues. Trimming pared 5 bases from V and 3 bases from J, leaving 13 bases between. Germline values: CDR1 LNHDA, CDR2 SQIVND (reference sequence). The CDR3 loop is CASSPRVSSNEKLFF. CDR3 nucleotides: TGTGCCAGTAGTCCCCGGGTATCGTCTAATGAAAAACTGTTTTTT.

This clone was seen only once. The chain combines TRBV27 with TRBJ2-7; tentatively, D is TRBD1 (6 bases). Between the trimmed V and J ends, which lost 2 bases and 3 bases, there was a span of 11 bases. The V gene's germline CDR1 is MNHEY and CDR2 SMNVEV (reference sequence). The CDR3 loop spans 14 amino acids. CDR3 sequence: CASSLTGMDYEQYF. Written as DNA, the CDR3 is TGTGCCAGCAGTTTAACAGGGATGGACTACGAGCAGTACTTC.

The chain uses TRBV7-6 and TRBJ2-1; D unclear. The V gene lost 5 bases and the J gene lost 7 bases, with 27 bases spanning the gap. Per the germline V gene, CDR1 is SGHVS and CDR2 is FNYEAQ. The CDR3 loop spans 18 amino acids. CDR3 residues: CASSPAAWVPFSMNEQFF. DNA for the CDR3: TGTGCCAGCAGCCCGGCGGCGTGGGTTCCTTTTTCTATGAATGAGCAGTTCTTC.

The CDR3 protein is CASSLLTGGETQYF. The CDR3, as DNA: TGTGCCAGCAGCTTATTGACAGGGGGCGAGACCCAGTACTTC. The rearrangement links TRBV7-2 to TRBJ2-5; 10 bases fit TRBD1. Trimming removed 2 bases from V and 5 bases from J; junction bases left unmatched: 2. The CDR3 is 14 amino acids. Germline loops: CDR1 SGHTA, CDR2 FQGNSA.

CDR3 sequence reads: CASSAPELLFGNEQFF. CDR3 DNA sequence: TGTGCCAGCAGTGCCCCAGAACTTCTGTTCGGGAATGAGCAGTTCTTC. This sequence joins TRBV6-1 and TRBJ2-1, with D unclear. V was trimmed by 4 bases and J by 7 bases, leaving 20 bases between them. The CDR3 is 16 residues long. Germline V lookup: CDR1 MNHNS, CDR2 SASEGT.

V and J are TRBV27 and TRBJ1-1; 11 nucleotides line up with TRBD1. In germline, CDR1 is MNHEY, CDR2 SMNVEV (reference sequence). The CDR3 is made up of 16 amino acids. V shed 1 base, J shed 5 bases, and the junction held 6 bases outside the gene matches. The CDR3 sequence is CASSLFGTGGMTEAFF. The CDR3 DNA is TGTGCCAGCAGTTTATTCGGGACAGGGGGTATGACTGAAGCTTTCTTT.

This chain connects TRBV18 to TRBJ1-2, with 9 nucleotides matching TRBD1. Trimming removed 5 bases from V and 7 bases from J; junction bases left unmatched: 17. In germline, CDR1 is KGHSH, CDR2 LQKENI. The CDR3 sequence is 17 residues long. CDR3 DNA sequence: TGTGCCAGCTCAACGAGGGAGATTGGGACAGGGTACGGTGGCTACACCTTC. It yields the protein CASSTREIGTGYGGYTF.

This clone was detected a few times. This rearrangement joins TRBV4-3 to TRBJ2-2; D gene unclear. The CDR3 totals 16 residues. Trimming removed 2 bases at V and 6 bases at J, with 16 bases between. Germline CDR1 reads LGHNA; CDR2 reads YSLEER. CDR3 in amino acids: CASSQYILGTPGELFF. CDR3 in DNA: TGCGCCAGCAGCCAATATATCCTAGGCACCCCCGGGGAGCTGTTTTTT.

The gene calls are TRBV5-6 and TRBJ2-7, with 9 bases matching TRBD2. The V and J ends lost 1 base and 3 bases, in that order; junction bases with no gene match: 8. Germline-derived CDR1 and CDR2 are SGHDT and YYEEEE. The CDR3 runs 16 residues. CDR3: CASSLWLSGRDYEQYF. CDR3 bases: TGTGCCAGCAGCTTGTGGCTTAGCGGGAGAGACTACGAGCAGTACTTC.